The sample holds one count of the clone carrying this TCR beta chain. Its antigen is as yet unknown. Germline values: CDR1 SGHTA, CDR2 FQGNSA. The germline V and J ends were trimmed by 4 bases and 4 bases, with 22 bases remaining between them. This CDR3 has 17 amino acids. The sample belongs to a study of cytomegalovirus exposure and HLA in healthy donors. The PCR employed 60 Vbeta primers together with 13 Jbeta primers. TCRdb's copy holds only in-frame clones and misses some; the assay was immunoSEQ multiplex PCR. The table lists 65,000 or so clones, approximately 80% of them singletons. Samples came from healthy bone marrow donors. The study's findings and limits: A missense DCLRE1C variant was associated with V- and J-gene trimming of TCR beta chains in a later analysis, and an independent cohort replicated the association. The records held CMV serostatus as the only immune exposure information.

The sample comprised PBMCs. The gene calls are TRBV7-2 and TRBJ1-2; D possibly corresponds to TRBD1 (6 bases). The sequence was obtained from a woman between 40 and 50 years old in good health and CMV-seropositive. CDR3 sequence reads: CASSSLPGSGVTYGYTF. The DNA of the CDR3 is TGTGCCAGCAGCTCCCTCCCAGGATCAGGGGTTACCTATGGCTACACCTTC.